A selection of T cell receptor beta chains follows, all from one sample in a study of blood T cell repertoires in COVID-19. Clones were sequenced by immunoSEQ multiplex PCR, and TCRdb holds only the in-frame ones, with some missing. The sample carries 200,000 to 250,000 clones, about 81% recorded once. Sequencing was performed on peripheral blood. The receptors were sampled from a woman in her 70s with COVID-19, enrolled during active disease. The conserved cysteine and the conserved F or W are not part of the CDR3 here. Each record gives: CDR3 length, V gene, J gene, CDR3 protein.

length: 12; V: TRBV9; J: TRBJ2-3; CDR3: ASSVRGATDTQY
length: 15; V: TRBV7-2; J: TRBJ2-2; CDR3: ASSLVSGTRLSGELF
length: 11; V: TRBV25-1; J: TRBJ2-4; CDR3: ATSIGQGDIQY
length: 13; V: TRBV5-1; J: TRBJ2-7; CDR3: ASSAGGSYSYEQY
length: 14; V: TRBV6-6; J: TRBJ1-6; CDR3: ASTYGGMAGNSPLH
length: 11; V: TRBV6-1; J: TRBJ1-1; CDR3: ASSESRSGRAF
length: 13; V: TRBV29-1; J: TRBJ1-2; CDR3: SVRATGPSGYGYT
length: 14; V: TRBV3-1/TRBV3-2; J: TRBJ1-1; CDR3: ASSPQSDIPNTEAF
length: 12; V: TRBV4-3; J: TRBJ1-2; CDR3: ASSHRGRSYGYT
length: 13; V: TRBV5-4; J: TRBJ2-5; CDR3: ASSLVLGQGETQY
length: 13; V: TRBV5-6; J: TRBJ2-2; CDR3: ASRRDKVDTGELF
length: 13; V: TRBV28; J: TRBJ1-5; CDR3: ASSLWGTGEQPQH
length: 13; V: TRBV3-1/TRBV3-2; J: TRBJ2-5; CDR3: ASRQIAGTVETQY
length: 10; V: TRBV19; J: TRBJ1-5; CDR3: ASSPAGARQH
length: 13; V: TRBV19; J: TRBJ1-4; CDR3: ASSTAGATNEKLF
length: 11; V: TRBV6-6; J: TRBJ1-4; CDR3: AGQRATNEKLF
length: 11; V: TRBV6-6; J: TRBJ1-2; CDR3: ASSSDIRGSYT
length: 13; V: TRBV28; J: TRBJ1-5; CDR3: ASSYGTGDYQPQH
length: 10; V: TRBV29-1; J: TRBJ1-4; CDR3: SVQGDNEKLF
length: 12; V: TRBV28; J: TRBJ1-1; CDR3: ASSVTLRGAEAF
length: 13; V: TRBV7-2; J: TRBJ2-5; CDR3: ASSRDRGSQETQY